Presented here are 3 T cell receptor beta chains from one specimen sequenced in a study of molecular identifiers for immune sequencing clone quantification. One entry per CDR3 protein, called by TCRdb with MiXCR from the PCR reads. The sample shows 250,000 to 400,000 distinct CDR3 sequences, roughly a fifth of them seen only once. Material: naive CD8+ T cells from blood, with Jurkat cell RNA spiked in. Subset here: FACS-sorted CD8+CD4-CCR7+CD45RA+ naive T cells. These receptors all stem from a human donor in good health. Some libraries in this study had Jurkat cell RNA spiked in.

The chain has TRBV20-1 and TRBJ1-1; D not certain. Per the germline V gene, CDR1 is DFQATT and CDR2 is SNEGSKA (reference sequence). The V end lost 0 bases, the J end lost 9 bases, and 5 bases lay between the germline ends. The CDR3 is 10 residues long. The CDR3 DNA follows: TGCAGTGCTAGAGATTTTCAAGCTTTCTTT. Its translation is CSARDFQAFF.

This clonotype was observed many times. The chain employs TRBV4-3 and TRBJ2-7, with TRBD2 matching 8 bases. Per the germline V gene, CDR1 is LGHNA and CDR2 is YSLEER. The CDR3 covers 16 residues. Trimming took 0 bases from V and 7 from J; bases not matched to a gene: 11. Written as DNA, the CDR3 is TGCGCCAGCAGCCAAGATTTTACTAGCGGAGGTCGGGAGCAGTACTTC. Translating gives CASSQDFTSGGREQYF.

This clonotype has ten or more counts. The chain employs TRBV19 and TRBJ2-1, with D uncertain. Germline CDR1 LNHDA, CDR2 SQIVND (reference sequence). CDR3 length equals 14 residues. Deletions cut 10 bases from V and 5 bases from J, with 18 bases between. CDR3 residues: CAIFPLSTDNEQFF. The DNA of the CDR3 is TGTGCCATTTTCCCCTTGTCCACCGACAATGAGCAGTTCTTC.